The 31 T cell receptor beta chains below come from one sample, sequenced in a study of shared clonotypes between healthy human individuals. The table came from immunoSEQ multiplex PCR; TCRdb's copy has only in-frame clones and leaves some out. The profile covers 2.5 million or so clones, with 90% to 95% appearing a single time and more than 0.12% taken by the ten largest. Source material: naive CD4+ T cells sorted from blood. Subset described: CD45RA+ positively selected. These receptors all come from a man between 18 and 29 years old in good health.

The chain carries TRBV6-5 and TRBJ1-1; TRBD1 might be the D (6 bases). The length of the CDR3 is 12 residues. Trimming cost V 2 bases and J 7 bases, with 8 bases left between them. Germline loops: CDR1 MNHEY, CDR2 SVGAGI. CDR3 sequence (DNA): TGTGCCAGCAGTTACGAACAGGGTGAAGCTTTCTTT. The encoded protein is CASSYEQGEAFF.

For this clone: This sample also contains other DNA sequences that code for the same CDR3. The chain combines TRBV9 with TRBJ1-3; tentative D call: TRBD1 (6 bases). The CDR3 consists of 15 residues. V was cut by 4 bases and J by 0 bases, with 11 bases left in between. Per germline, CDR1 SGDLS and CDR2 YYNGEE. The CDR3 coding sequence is TGTGCCAGCAGCCCCACAGGGATCTCTGGAAACACCATATATTTT. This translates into CASSPTGISGNTIYF.

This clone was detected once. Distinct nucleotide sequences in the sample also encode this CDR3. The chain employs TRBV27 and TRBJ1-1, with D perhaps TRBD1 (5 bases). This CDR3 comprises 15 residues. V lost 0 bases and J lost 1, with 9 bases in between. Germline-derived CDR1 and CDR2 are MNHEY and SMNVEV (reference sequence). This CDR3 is CASSLSPDRNTEAFF. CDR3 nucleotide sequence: TGTGCCAGCAGTTTATCCCCTGACAGGAACACTGAAGCTTTCTTT.

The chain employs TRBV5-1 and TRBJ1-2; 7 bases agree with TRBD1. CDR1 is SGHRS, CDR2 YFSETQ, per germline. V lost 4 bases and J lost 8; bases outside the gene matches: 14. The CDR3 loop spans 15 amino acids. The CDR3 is CASSRGGTRGDGYTF. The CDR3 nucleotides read TGCGCCAGCAGCCGAGGGGGCACAAGAGGCGACGGCTACACCTTC.

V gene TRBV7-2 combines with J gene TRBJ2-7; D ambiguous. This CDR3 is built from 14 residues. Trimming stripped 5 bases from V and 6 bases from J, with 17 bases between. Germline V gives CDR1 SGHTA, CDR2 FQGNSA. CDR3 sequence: CASSPDRFSSEQYF. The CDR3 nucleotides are TGTGCCAGCAGCCCCGATAGATTTAGTAGCGAGCAGTACTTC. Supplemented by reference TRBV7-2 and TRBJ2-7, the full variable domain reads GAGVSQSPSNKVTEKGKDVELRCDPISGHTALYWYRQSLGQGLEFLIYFQGNSAPDKSGLPSDRFSAERTGGSVSTLTIQRTQQEDSAVYLCASSPDRFSSEQYFGPGTRLTVT.

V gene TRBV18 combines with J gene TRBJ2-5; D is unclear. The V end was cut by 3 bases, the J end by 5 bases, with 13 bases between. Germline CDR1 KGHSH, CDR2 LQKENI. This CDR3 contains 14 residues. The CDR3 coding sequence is TGTGCCAGCTCACCGACGATGGGTACGGAGACCCAGTACTTC. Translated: CASSPTMGTETQYF. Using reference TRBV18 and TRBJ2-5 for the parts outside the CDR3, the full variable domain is NAGVMQNPRHLVRRRGQEARLRCSPMKGHSHVYWYRQLPEEGLKFMVYLQKENIIDESGMPKERFSAEFPKEGPSILRIQQVVRGDSAAYFCASSPTMGTETQYFGPGTRLLVL.

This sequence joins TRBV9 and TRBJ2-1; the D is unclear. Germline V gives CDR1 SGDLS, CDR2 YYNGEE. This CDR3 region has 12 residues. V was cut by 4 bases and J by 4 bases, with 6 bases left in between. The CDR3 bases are TGTGCCAGCAGCCTAGGATACAATGAGCAGTTCTTC. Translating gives CASSLGYNEQFF.

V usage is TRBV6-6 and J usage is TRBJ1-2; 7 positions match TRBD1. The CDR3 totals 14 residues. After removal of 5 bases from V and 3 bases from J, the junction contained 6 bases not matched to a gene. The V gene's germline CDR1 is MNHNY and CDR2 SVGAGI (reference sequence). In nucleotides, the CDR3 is TGTGCCAGCAGTCCGTCGACAGGGCACTATGGCTACACCTTC. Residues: CASSPSTGHYGYTF.

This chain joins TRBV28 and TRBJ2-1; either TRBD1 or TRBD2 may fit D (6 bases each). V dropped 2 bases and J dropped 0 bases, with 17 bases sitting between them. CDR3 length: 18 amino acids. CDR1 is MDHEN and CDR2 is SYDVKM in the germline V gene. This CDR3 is CASSLGVGGKSSYNEQFF. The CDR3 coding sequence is TGTGCCAGCAGTTTAGGGGTGGGGGGCAAAAGCTCCTACAATGAGCAGTTCTTC.

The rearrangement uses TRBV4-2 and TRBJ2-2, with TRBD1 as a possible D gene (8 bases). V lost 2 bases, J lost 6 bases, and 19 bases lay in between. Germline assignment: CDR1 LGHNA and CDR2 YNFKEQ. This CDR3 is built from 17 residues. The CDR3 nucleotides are TGTGCCAGCAGCCAATTCCAGGGGGCTAGCGGTCCCGGGGAGCTGTTTTTT. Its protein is CASSQFQGASGPGELFF.

CDR3 sequence (DNA): TGCGCCAGCAGCTCACAGGGGGCGAACTCTGAAAAACTGTTTTTT. Translation gives CASSSQGANSEKLFF. The rearrangement joins TRBV5-1 to TRBJ1-4, with 9 positions matching TRBD1. The germline V gene has CDR1 SGHRS and CDR2 YFSETQ. V lost 3 bases and J lost 7; bases outside the gene matches: 7. This CDR3 is built from 15 residues.

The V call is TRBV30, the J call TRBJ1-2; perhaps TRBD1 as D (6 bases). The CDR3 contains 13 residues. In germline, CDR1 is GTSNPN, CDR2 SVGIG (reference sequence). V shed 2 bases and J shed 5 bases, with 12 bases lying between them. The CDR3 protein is CAWSITQGYGYTF. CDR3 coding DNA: TGTGCCTGGAGTATCACCCAGGGGTATGGCTACACCTTC.

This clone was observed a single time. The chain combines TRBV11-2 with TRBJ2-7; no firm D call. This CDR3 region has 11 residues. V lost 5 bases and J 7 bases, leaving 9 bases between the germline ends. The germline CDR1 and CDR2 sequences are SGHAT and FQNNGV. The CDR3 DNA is TGTGCCAGCAGCGCGCTTTTAGAGCAGTACTTC. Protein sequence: CASSALLEQYF. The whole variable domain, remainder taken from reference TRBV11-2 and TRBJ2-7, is EAGVAQSPRYKIIEKRQSVAFWCNPISGHATLYWYQQILGQGPKLLIQFQNNGVVDDSQLPKDRFSAERLKGVDSTLKIQPAKLEDSAVYLCASSALLEQYFGPGTRLTVT.

CDR3 residues: CASSLGGVGLAYNEQFF. The CDR3 nucleotides read TGTGCCAGCAGCTTAGGAGGGGTCGGACTAGCGTACAATGAGCAGTTCTTC. The J gene is TRBJ2-1, the V gene TRBV7-8; 9 bases agree with TRBD2. With 1 base clipped from V and 4 bases from J, the junction kept 8 bases outside the gene matches. CDR1 is SGHVS and CDR2 is FQNEAQ in the germline V gene. The CDR3 runs 17 residues.

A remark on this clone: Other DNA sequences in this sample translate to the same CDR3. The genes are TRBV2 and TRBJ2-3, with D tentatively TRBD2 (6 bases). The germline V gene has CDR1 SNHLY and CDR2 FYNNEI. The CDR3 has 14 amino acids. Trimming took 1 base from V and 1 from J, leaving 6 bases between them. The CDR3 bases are TGTGCCAGCAGTGAAGGGGGGGGCACAGATACGCAGTATTTT. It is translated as CASSEGGGTDTQYF.

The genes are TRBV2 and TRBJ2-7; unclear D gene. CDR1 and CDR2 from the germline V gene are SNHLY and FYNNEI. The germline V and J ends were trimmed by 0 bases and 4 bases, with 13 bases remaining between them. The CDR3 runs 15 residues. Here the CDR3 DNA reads TGTGCCAGCAGTGAAGCCCCAGATGGGTTTTACGAGCAGTACTTC. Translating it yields CASSEAPDGFYEQYF.

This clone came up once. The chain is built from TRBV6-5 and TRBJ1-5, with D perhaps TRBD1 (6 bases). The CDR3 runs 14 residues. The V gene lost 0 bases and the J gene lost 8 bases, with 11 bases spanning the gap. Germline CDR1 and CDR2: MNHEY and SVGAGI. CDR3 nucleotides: TGTGCCAGCAGTTACTCAGGGGGTCAGGAGCCCCAGCATTTT. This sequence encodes CASSYSGGQEPQHF.

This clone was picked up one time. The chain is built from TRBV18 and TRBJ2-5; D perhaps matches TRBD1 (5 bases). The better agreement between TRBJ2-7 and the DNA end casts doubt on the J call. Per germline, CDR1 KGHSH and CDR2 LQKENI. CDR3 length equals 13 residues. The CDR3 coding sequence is TGTGCCAGCTCACCACAGGGGTCCTACGAGCAGTACTTC. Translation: CASSPQGSYEQYF.

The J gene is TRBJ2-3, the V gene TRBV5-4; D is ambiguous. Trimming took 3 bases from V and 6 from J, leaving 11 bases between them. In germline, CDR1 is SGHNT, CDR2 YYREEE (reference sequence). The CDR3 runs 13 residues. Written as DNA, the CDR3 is TGTGCCAGCAGCTCGGCCGGAGCCGATACGCAGTATTTT. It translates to CASSSAGADTQYF.

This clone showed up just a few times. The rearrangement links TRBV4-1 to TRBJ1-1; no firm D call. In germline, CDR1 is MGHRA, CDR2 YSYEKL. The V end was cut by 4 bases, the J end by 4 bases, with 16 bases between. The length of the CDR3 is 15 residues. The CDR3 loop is CASSRLAGLGTEAFF. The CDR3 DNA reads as TGCGCCAGCAGCCGTTTGGCGGGCCTCGGCACTGAAGCTTTCTTT.

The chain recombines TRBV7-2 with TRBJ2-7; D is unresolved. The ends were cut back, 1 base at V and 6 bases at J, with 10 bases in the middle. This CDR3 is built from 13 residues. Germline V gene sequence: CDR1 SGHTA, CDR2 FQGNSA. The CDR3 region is CASSLVFSTEQYF. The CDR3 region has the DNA TGTGCCAGCAGCTTAGTGTTCTCAACCGAGCAGTACTTC.

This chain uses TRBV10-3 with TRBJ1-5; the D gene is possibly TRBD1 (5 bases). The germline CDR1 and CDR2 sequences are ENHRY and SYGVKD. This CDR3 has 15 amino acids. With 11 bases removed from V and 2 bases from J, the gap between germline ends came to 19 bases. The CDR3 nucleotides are TGTGCCGCCGCTCCTGGGGGTTGGGGCAATCAGCCCCAGCATTTT. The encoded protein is CAAAPGGWGNQPQHF.

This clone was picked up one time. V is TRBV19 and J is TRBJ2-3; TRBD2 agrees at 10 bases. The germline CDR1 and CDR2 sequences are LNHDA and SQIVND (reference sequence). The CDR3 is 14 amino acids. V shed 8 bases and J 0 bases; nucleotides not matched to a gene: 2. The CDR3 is CASERGGSTDTQYF. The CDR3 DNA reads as TGTGCCAGTGAGCGGGGGGGAAGCACAGATACGCAGTATTTT.

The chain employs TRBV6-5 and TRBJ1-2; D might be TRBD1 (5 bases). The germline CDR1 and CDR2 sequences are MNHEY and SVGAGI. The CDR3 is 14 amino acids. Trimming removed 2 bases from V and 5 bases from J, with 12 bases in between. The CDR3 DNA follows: TGTGCCAGCAGTTACGACAGAACCAAGTATGGCTACACCTTC. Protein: CASSYDRTKYGYTF.

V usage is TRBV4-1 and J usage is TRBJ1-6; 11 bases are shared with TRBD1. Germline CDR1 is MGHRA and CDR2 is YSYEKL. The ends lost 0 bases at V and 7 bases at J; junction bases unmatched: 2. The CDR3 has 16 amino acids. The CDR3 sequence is CASSQDRDRGNSPLHF. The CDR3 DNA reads TGCGCCAGCAGCCAAGATAGGGACAGGGGGAATTCACCCCTCCACTTT.

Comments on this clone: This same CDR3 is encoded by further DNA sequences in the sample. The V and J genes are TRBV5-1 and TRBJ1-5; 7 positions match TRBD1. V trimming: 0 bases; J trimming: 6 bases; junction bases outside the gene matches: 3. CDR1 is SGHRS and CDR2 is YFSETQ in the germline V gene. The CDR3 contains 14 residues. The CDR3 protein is CASSLGQGGQPQHF. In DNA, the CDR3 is TGCGCCAGCAGCTTGGGACAGGGAGGTCAGCCCCAGCATTTT.

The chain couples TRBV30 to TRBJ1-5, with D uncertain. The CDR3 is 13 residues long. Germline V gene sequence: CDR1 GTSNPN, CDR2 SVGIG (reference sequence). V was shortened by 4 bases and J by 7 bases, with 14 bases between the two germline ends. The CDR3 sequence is CAWTGGSRQPQHF. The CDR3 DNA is TGTGCCTGGACTGGAGGGTCCCGACAGCCCCAGCATTTT.

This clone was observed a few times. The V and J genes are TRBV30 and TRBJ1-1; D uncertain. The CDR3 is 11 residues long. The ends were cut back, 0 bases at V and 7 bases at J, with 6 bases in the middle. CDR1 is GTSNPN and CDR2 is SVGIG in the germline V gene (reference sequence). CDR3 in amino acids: CAWSVAGEAFF. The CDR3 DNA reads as TGTGCCTGGAGTGTGGCGGGTGAAGCTTTCTTT.

The CDR3 loop reads CASSVGTVGFYNEQFF. The CDR3 coding sequence is TGTGCCAGCAGCGTTGGGACGGTGGGATTCTACAATGAGCAGTTCTTC. The V and J genes are TRBV9 and TRBJ2-1; D may match TRBD1 or TRBD2 (5 bases each). In germline, CDR1 is SGDLS, CDR2 YYNGEE. There are 16 residues in the CDR3. With 2 bases removed from V and 3 bases from J, the gap between germline ends came to 15 bases.

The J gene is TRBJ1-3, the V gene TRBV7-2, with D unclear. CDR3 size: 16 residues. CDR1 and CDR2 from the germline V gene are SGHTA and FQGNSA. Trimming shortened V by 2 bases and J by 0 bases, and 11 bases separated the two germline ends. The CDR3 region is CASSLNEPYSGNTIYF. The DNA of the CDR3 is TGTGCCAGCAGCTTAAACGAACCCTACTCTGGAAACACCATATATTTT.

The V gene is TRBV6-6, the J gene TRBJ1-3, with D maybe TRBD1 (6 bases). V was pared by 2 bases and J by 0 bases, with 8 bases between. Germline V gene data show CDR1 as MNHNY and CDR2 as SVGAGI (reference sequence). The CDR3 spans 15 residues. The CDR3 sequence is CASSYTGSSGNTIYF. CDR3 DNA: TGTGCCAGCAGTTACACAGGGAGCTCTGGAAACACCATATATTTT.